The 10 T cell receptor beta chains in this list originate from one sample, sequenced in a study of OX40 agonist ivuxolimab in advanced cancers. Using immunoSEQ multiplex PCR, the repertoire was profiled, and TCRdb retains in-frame clones only, with some absent. In the table there are about 94,000 clones, roughly 90% of which are singletons. The source was CD4+ or CD8+ T cells sorted from blood, collected in a trial of the OX40 agonist ivuxolimab. All receptors derive from an adult with an advanced solid tumor such as melanoma, head and neck, liver or kidney cancer.

This sequence joins TRBV10-2 and TRBJ1-2; TRBD1 might be the D (6 bases). V shed 10 bases and J shed 3 bases, with 12 bases lying between them. Germline-derived CDR1 and CDR2 are WSHSY and SAAADI. CDR3 length: 12 residues. The CDR3 sequence is CATSGHDYGYTF. The CDR3 DNA follows: TGCGCCACCTCGGGACATGACTATGGCTACACCTTC.

This sequence joins TRBV6-6 and TRBJ2-1, with a weak D call TRBD2 (5 bases). Deletions cut 6 bases from V and 0 bases from J, with 12 bases between. Germline CDR1 is MNHNY and CDR2 is SVGAGI (reference sequence). This CDR3 comprises 15 residues. CDR3 sequence (DNA): TGTGCCAGCAGGGATTCAGGAGGCTCCTACAATGAGCAGTTCTTC. Its protein is CASRDSGGSYNEQFF.

The count of this clone is one. The rearrangement joins TRBV20-1 to TRBJ2-3; D call uncertain. Trimming took off 5 bases at V and 11 bases at J, with 5 bases between the two ends. The length of the CDR3 is 8 residues. CDR1 is DFQATT, CDR2 SNEGSKA, per germline (reference sequence). Written as DNA, the CDR3 is TGCAGTGCTTCCGGGCAGTATTTT. It yields the protein CSASGQYF.

This CDR3 reads CASSSHPAGHQETQYF. CDR3 nucleotide sequence: TGTGCCAGCAGCTCCCACCCGGCGGGGCACCAAGAGACCCAGTACTTC. This sequence joins TRBV11-2 and TRBJ2-5; D perhaps matches TRBD2 (6 bases). CDR1 SGHAT and CDR2 FQNNGV come from the germline V gene. V lost 4 bases to trimming and J lost 0 bases, with 15 bases between them. This CDR3 has 16 amino acids.

CDR3 loop: CASSTGWGETQYF. CDR3 sequence (DNA): TGTGCCAGCAGCACAGGGTGGGGGGAGACCCAGTACTTC. This chain joins TRBV5-6 and TRBJ2-5; D is perhaps TRBD1 (6 bases). Germline V gives CDR1 SGHDT, CDR2 YYEEEE. This CDR3 region has 13 residues. The V end lost 4 bases, the J end lost 5 bases, and 12 bases lay between the germline ends.

This clone was seen a single time. The chain recombines TRBV6-6 with TRBJ2-7; the D call may be TRBD1 or TRBD2 (5 bases each). Germline V CDR1 and CDR2: MNHNY, SVGAGI (reference sequence). The CDR3 contains 12 residues. V was cut by 11 bases and J by 1 base, with 12 bases left in between. CDR3 amino acids: CAGRDESYEQYF. CDR3 coding DNA: TGTGCCGGTAGGGACGAATCCTACGAGCAGTACTTC.

The chain couples TRBV7-6 to TRBJ2-6; TRBD2 agrees at 12 bases. This CDR3 is 22 amino acids long. Trimming removed 5 bases from V and 0 bases from J; junction bases left unmatched: 17. Germline values: CDR1 SGHVS, CDR2 FNYEAQ. The CDR3 DNA is TGTGCCAGCAGCGCTCGACTAGCGGGAGCGATTTTTCCCCTCTCTGGGGCCAACGTCCTGACTTTC. This encodes CASSARLAGAIFPLSGANVLTF. The variable domain in full, with the rest retrieved from reference TRBV7-6 and TRBJ2-6, is GAGVSQSPRYKVTKRGQDVALRCDPISGHVSLYWYRQALGQGPEFLTYFNYEAQQDKSGLPNDRFSAERPEGSISTLTIQRTEQRDSAMYRCASSARLAGAIFPLSGANVLTFGAGSRLTVL.

The chain is built from TRBV7-2 and TRBJ2-2; perhaps TRBD1 as D (5 bases). Deletions cut 4 bases from V and 3 bases from J, with 15 bases between. The CDR3 length is 16 residues. Germline CDR1 SGHTA, CDR2 FQGNSA. The chain's CDR3 is CASSSGRGYDTGELFF. CDR3 bases: TGTGCCAGCAGCTCGGGTAGGGGATATGACACCGGGGAGCTGTTTTTT.

The rearrangement uses TRBV27 and TRBJ2-1; TRBD1 matches at 7 bases. The CDR3 spans 15 residues. Germline V lookup: CDR1 MNHEY, CDR2 SMNVEV (reference sequence). After removal of 3 bases from V and 2 bases from J, the junction contained 4 bases not matched to a gene. CDR3 protein: CASSFLGTAYNEQFF. The DNA of the CDR3 is TGTGCCAGCAGTTTTTTGGGGACAGCCTACAATGAGCAGTTCTTC.

The chain is built from TRBV9 and TRBJ1-5; TRBD1 might be the D (5 bases). The germline gives CDR1 SGDLS, CDR2 YYNGEE. Deletions cut 5 bases from V and 4 bases from J, with 16 bases between. CDR3 length equals 15 residues. In nucleotides, the CDR3 is TGTGCCAGCAGTCCCGAGGGGAGGGGAAATCAGCCCCAGCATTTT. Residues: CASSPEGRGNQPQHF.